These 27 T cell receptor beta chains share one sample of origin, sequenced in a study of shared clonotypes between healthy human individuals. Using immunoSEQ multiplex PCR, the repertoire was profiled, and TCRdb retains in-frame clones only, with some absent. Among 330,000 or so clones, about 74% were seen once, and the ten largest hold approximately 10%. The source material was memory CD4+ T cells sorted from blood. Subset given: CD45RA-negative fraction. Every receptor here comes from a man aged 30-40 years in good health.

V is TRBV20-1 and J is TRBJ1-4; 8 bases align to TRBD1. This CDR3 spans 11 amino acids. Unmatched junction bases numbered 6, after V lost 7 bases and J lost 11 bases. CDR1 is DFQATT, CDR2 SNEGSKA, per germline (reference sequence). This CDR3 reads CSGKTGVKLFF. The CDR3 DNA is TGCAGTGGCAAGACAGGGGTGAAACTGTTTTTT.

The chain recombines TRBV19 with TRBJ2-1, with D perhaps matching TRBD1 (5 bases). Trimming took 10 bases from V and 0 from J, leaving 16 bases between them. CDR1 and CDR2 (germline): LNHDA, SQIVND (reference sequence). CDR3 length: 15 residues. The CDR3 DNA sequence: TGTGCCACTGCCCCTAGGGGAAGCTCCTACAATGAGCAGTTCTTC. Residues: CATAPRGSSYNEQFF. The full variable domain, rest sourced from reference TRBV19 and TRBJ2-1, is DGGITQSPKYLFRKEGQNVTLSCEQNLNHDAMYWYRQDPGQGLRLIYYSQIVNDFQKGDIAEGYSVSREKKESFPLTVTSAQKNPTAFYLCATAPRGSSYNEQFFGPGTRLTVL.

The chain combines TRBV29-1 with TRBJ2-2; the match to TRBD2 covers 10 bases. The length of the CDR3 is 14 residues. Looked up from germline, CDR1 is SQVTM and CDR2 is ANQGSEA. V lost 5 bases and J lost 3; bases outside the gene matches: 3. Here the CDR3 reads CSVLLAGHTGELFF. CDR3 coding DNA: TGCAGCGTTCTACTAGCGGGGCACACCGGGGAGCTGTTTTTT.

This sequence joins TRBV14 and TRBJ2-3; perhaps TRBD2 as D (5 bases). Germline lookup yields CDR1 SGHDN and CDR2 FVKESK. V gave up 3 bases and J gave up 8 bases, with 12 bases separating them. The CDR3 length is 13 residues. CDR3 protein: CASSHASSGTQYF. The CDR3 nucleotides read TGTGCCAGCAGCCACGCTTCGAGCGGTACGCAGTATTTT.

The V call is TRBV5-8, the J call TRBJ2-1, with 10 bases fitting TRBD2. There are 16 residues in the CDR3. The germline gives CDR1 SGHTS, CDR2 YDEGEE. V shed 4 bases and J 7 bases; nucleotides not matched to a gene: 11. Written as DNA, the CDR3 is TGTGCCAGCAGCCCTGAACTAGCGGGAATTAGTAATGAGCAGTTCTTC. Translation gives CASSPELAGISNEQFF.

A single count supports this clone. The chain joins TRBV6-6 to TRBJ1-1; D is possibly TRBD1 (6 bases). The CDR3 extends over 14 amino acids. The germline V and J ends were trimmed by 6 bases and 6 bases, with 17 bases remaining between them. CDR1 is MNHNY, CDR2 SVGAGI, per germline (reference sequence). CDR3: CASRPQGLVAEAFF. CDR3 DNA sequence: TGTGCCAGCAGGCCACAGGGTCTAGTGGCTGAAGCTTTCTTT.

The genes are TRBV13 and TRBJ2-7, with D hard to call. Trimming cost V 4 bases and J 4 bases, with 17 bases left between them. The CDR3 has 15 amino acids. Germline V gene sequence: CDR1 PRHDT, CDR2 FYEKMQ (reference sequence). The CDR3 is CASSSVEVHGYEQYF. In nucleotides, the CDR3 is TGTGCCAGCAGCTCGGTAGAGGTACACGGATACGAGCAGTACTTC. The variable domain in full, completed from reference TRBV13 and TRBJ2-7, reads AAGVIQSPRHLIKEKRETATLKCYPIPRHDTVYWYQQGPGQDPQFLISFYEKMQSDKGSIPDRFSAQQFSDYHSELNMSSLELGDSALYFCASSSVEVHGYEQYFGPGTRLTVT.

The chain has TRBV5-1 and TRBJ2-1; TRBD2 matches at 11 bases. The CDR3 runs to 16 residues. The V segment lost 0 bases and the J segment 4 bases; nucleotides outside the gene matches: 3. Germline loops: CDR1 SGHRS, CDR2 YFSETQ. The chain's CDR3 is CASSLGTSGLYNEQFF. As DNA, the CDR3 is TGCGCCAGCAGCTTGGGGACTAGCGGGTTATACAATGAGCAGTTCTTC.

The genes are TRBV15 and TRBJ2-7; TRBD1 agrees at 9 bases. The V gene end was trimmed by 5 bases and the J gene end by 6 bases; junction bases not matched to a gene: 14. The CDR3 has 16 amino acids. The V gene's germline CDR1 is LNHNV and CDR2 YYDKDF (reference sequence). CDR3 protein: CATSQPRDRVLGEQYF. The CDR3 bases are TGTGCCACCAGCCAACCCCGGGACAGGGTCTTGGGCGAGCAGTACTTC.

The J gene is TRBJ2-7, the V gene TRBV25-1; D gene uncertain. Germline CDR1 is MGHDK and CDR2 is SYGVNS. V gave up 3 bases and J gave up 3 bases, with 3 bases separating them. CDR3 length: 11 residues. This CDR3 reads CASSEYYEQYF. CDR3 in DNA: TGTGCCAGCAGTGAGTACTACGAGCAGTACTTC.

The chain employs TRBV5-4 and TRBJ2-2; a weak D match, TRBD1 (5 bases). V shed 1 base and J shed 6 bases, with 10 bases lying between them. The CDR3 is 14 amino acids. Germline values: CDR1 SGHNT, CDR2 YYREEE (reference sequence). CDR3 bases: TGTGCCAGCAGCTTGCAGGGCCCTGCCGGGGAGCTGTTTTTT. It specifies CASSLQGPAGELFF.

The chain has TRBV7-9 and TRBJ2-7, with 8 nucleotides matching TRBD1. V trimming: 5 bases; J trimming: 3 bases; junction bases outside the gene matches: 15. Germline V gene sequence: CDR1 SEHNR, CDR2 FQNEAQ (reference sequence). The CDR3 runs to 17 residues. CDR3 loop: CASSTPRIPGQVYEQYF. The DNA for the CDR3 is TGTGCCAGCAGCACACCCCGAATCCCGGGACAGGTCTACGAGCAGTACTTC. The full variable domain, completed using reference TRBV7-9 and TRBJ2-7, is DTGVSQNPRHKITKRGQNVTFRCDPISEHNRLYWYRQTLGQGPEFLTYFQNEAQLEKSRLLSDRFSAERPKGSFSTLEIQRTEQGDSAMYLCASSTPRIPGQVYEQYFGPGTRLTVT.

With regard to this clone: A much larger clonotype is one base distant, so this may be a read error. The rearrangement links TRBV2 to TRBJ2-3, with unresolved D. V was trimmed by 6 bases and J by 3 bases, leaving 4 bases between them. Germline-derived CDR1 and CDR2 are SNHLY and FYNNEI. There are 11 residues in the CDR3. The CDR3 DNA reads TGTGCCAGCAGCTTTACAGATACGCAGTATTTT. This translates into CASSFTDTQYF.

The chain employs TRBV6-1 and TRBJ2-1; no firm D call. The CDR3 runs 18 residues. V shed 2 bases and J shed 0 bases, with 17 bases lying between them. Germline-derived CDR1 and CDR2 are MNHNS and SASEGT. The CDR3 nucleotides read TGTGCCAGCAGTGAATTCCCCCGTGCAGCGAGCTCCTACAATGAGCAGTTCTTC. This sequence encodes CASSEFPRAASSYNEQFF.

The chain couples TRBV7-8 to TRBJ2-2; D is possibly TRBD2 (7 bases). Germline V gene lookup returns CDR1 SGHVS and CDR2 FQNEAQ. V was clipped by 8 bases and J by 5 bases, with 18 bases between them. The CDR3 totals 15 residues. The CDR3 bases are TGTGCCAGCCAGAATCGGGGGGCTCGGACCGGGGAGCTGTTTTTT. Its protein is CASQNRGARTGELFF. The whole variable domain, filled in from reference TRBV7-8 and TRBJ2-2, reads GAGVSQSPRYKVAKRGQDVALRCDPISGHVSLFWYQQALGQGPEFLTYFQNEAQLDKSGLPSDRFFAERPEGSVSTLKIQRTQQEDSAVYLCASQNRGARTGELFFGEGSRLTVL.

The V and J genes are TRBV18 and TRBJ2-5, with 10 bases matching TRBD2. Germline-derived CDR1 and CDR2 are KGHSH and LQKENI. J was trimmed by 4 bases and V by 3 bases; bases with no gene match: 8. This CDR3 is 16 amino acids long. The CDR3 region is CASSPISGRVSETQYF. The CDR3 DNA sequence: TGTGCCAGCTCACCCATCAGCGGGAGGGTATCAGAGACCCAGTACTTC.

This clone has only a few counts. This chain links TRBV5-1 with TRBJ2-1, with D perhaps matching TRBD1 or TRBD2 (5 bases each). CDR1 is SGHRS and CDR2 is YFSETQ in the germline V gene. CDR3 length: 16 amino acids. V dropped 0 bases and J dropped 0 bases, with 10 bases sitting between them. CDR3 region: CASSLAGLSSYNEQFF. The CDR3 DNA reads TGCGCCAGCAGCTTGGCGGGGCTTAGCTCCTACAATGAGCAGTTCTTC.

J is TRBJ1-5 and V is TRBV28, with no clear D. The CDR3 is 11 amino acids. Trimming stripped 6 bases from V and 8 bases from J, with 8 bases between. Germline loops: CDR1 MDHEN, CDR2 SYDVKM. The CDR3 DNA is TGTGCCAGCAGGAAAAATGAGCCCCAGCATTTT. It specifies CASRKNEPQHF.

The chain employs TRBV7-2 and TRBJ1-1; D gene uncertain. Per the germline V gene, CDR1 is SGHTA and CDR2 is FQGNSA. V lost 1 base and J lost 0, with 9 bases in between. This CDR3 has 15 amino acids. As DNA, the CDR3 is TGTGCCAGCAGCTTAGTTGGCAGAATGAACACTGAAGCTTTCTTT. Translated: CASSLVGRMNTEAFF. The variable domain in full, completed from reference TRBV7-2 and TRBJ1-1, reads GAGVSQSPSNKVTEKGKDVELRCDPISGHTALYWYRQSLGQGLEFLIYFQGNSAPDKSGLPSDRFSAERTGGSVSTLTIQRTQQEDSAVYLCASSLVGRMNTEAFFGQGTRLTVV.

The chain is built from TRBV7-9 and TRBJ1-2; D is unresolved. Germline lookup yields CDR1 SEHNR and CDR2 FQNEAQ (reference sequence). This CDR3 is 14 amino acids long. The germline V and J ends were trimmed by 6 bases and 5 bases, with 16 bases remaining between them. The CDR3 loop reads CASRAVVEGYGYTF. The CDR3 DNA reads as TGTGCCAGCAGAGCAGTGGTTGAGGGATATGGCTACACCTTC.

The V call is TRBV14, the J call TRBJ2-5; 7 bases are a match to TRBD1. The germline V gene encodes CDR1 SGHDN and CDR2 FVKESK. V was clipped by 3 bases and J by 4 bases; unmatched bases: 8. The CDR3 totals 15 residues. The DNA for the CDR3 is TGTGCCAGCAGCCAGAGACAGGGTAGATCAGAGACCCAGTACTTC. This encodes CASSQRQGRSETQYF.

The genes are TRBV18 and TRBJ2-1; TRBD1 agrees at 8 bases. V was pared by 6 bases and J by 5 bases, with 15 bases of the junction left unmatched. The CDR3 is made up of 17 amino acids. Germline V gene sequence: CDR1 KGHSH, CDR2 LQKENI. The CDR3 DNA follows: TGTGCCAGCTCCCCCAGACCTGGCGGACAGGGTAACAATGAGCAGTTCTTC. It encodes CASSPRPGGQGNNEQFF.

J is TRBJ1-2 and V is TRBV19; no definite D call. Trimming removed 1 base at V and 6 bases at J, with 15 bases between. The CDR3 spans 15 residues. Germline CDR1 LNHDA, CDR2 SQIVND (reference sequence). The CDR3 DNA follows: TGTGCCAGTAGTATAGGTCCAGAGGAGATGGATGGCTACACCTTC. Its translation: CASSIGPEEMDGYTF.

The chain couples TRBV29-1 to TRBJ2-1; 11 nucleotides line up with TRBD1. The CDR3 has 14 amino acids. The germline gives CDR1 SQVTM, CDR2 ANQGSEA. After removal of 6 bases from V and 1 base from J, the junction contained 2 bases not matched to a gene. The CDR3 sequence: CSVRDRGSYNEQFF. DNA of the CDR3: TGCAGCGTCCGGGACAGGGGGTCCTACAATGAGCAGTTCTTC.

CDR3 DNA: TGTGCCAGCAGCACGACAGGGGGCACAGATACGCAGTATTTT. Encoded protein: CASSTTGGTDTQYF. The chain is built from TRBV5-5 and TRBJ2-3; 8 bases are a match to TRBD1. This CDR3 spans 14 amino acids. Looked up from germline, CDR1 is SGHKS and CDR2 is YYEKEE (reference sequence). Trimming cost V 4 bases and J 1 base; bases outside gene matches: 2.

The V gene is TRBV18, the J gene TRBJ2-2, with TRBD1 identical over 7 bases. This CDR3 contains 17 residues. The germline V gene encodes CDR1 KGHSH and CDR2 LQKENI. The trim removed 1 base at V and 3 bases at J, leaving 8 bases unmatched. The CDR3 nucleotides are TGTGCCAGCTCACCACTTAAGGGGGCCGCCGACACCGGGGAGCTGTTTTTT. Residues: CASSPLKGAADTGELFF.

This chain joins TRBV5-1 and TRBJ2-7, with TRBD1 as a possible D gene (8 bases). Germline loops: CDR1 SGHRS, CDR2 YFSETQ. This CDR3 region has 16 residues. V was cut by 3 bases and J by 2 bases, with 18 bases left in between. The CDR3 is CASSYQGAGETYEQYF. CDR3 sequence (DNA): TGCGCCAGCAGCTACCAGGGGGCGGGAGAAACCTACGAGCAGTACTTC.